The clone carrying this TCR beta chain was counted only a few times. The entry originates in a study of shared T cell receptors in the human thymus. Generated by immunoSEQ multiplex PCR, the TCRdb table keeps only in-frame clones and is missing some. This repertoire shows about 380,000 clones, 85% to 95% found once; its top ten account for approximately 0.02%. The sequence was obtained from a human donor. The specimen was thymocytes.

CDR3 sequence (DNA): TGTGCCAGCAGCCCCGGACTAGCGGTGATCTCCTACAATGAGCAGTTCTTC. Its translation: CASSPGLAVISYNEQFF. The chain has TRBV7-9 and TRBJ2-1, with 10 bases identical to TRBD2. CDR3 size: 17 residues. Germline lookup yields CDR1 SEHNR and CDR2 FQNEAQ (reference sequence). The V gene end was trimmed by 5 bases and the J gene end by 0 bases; junction bases not matched to a gene: 7.